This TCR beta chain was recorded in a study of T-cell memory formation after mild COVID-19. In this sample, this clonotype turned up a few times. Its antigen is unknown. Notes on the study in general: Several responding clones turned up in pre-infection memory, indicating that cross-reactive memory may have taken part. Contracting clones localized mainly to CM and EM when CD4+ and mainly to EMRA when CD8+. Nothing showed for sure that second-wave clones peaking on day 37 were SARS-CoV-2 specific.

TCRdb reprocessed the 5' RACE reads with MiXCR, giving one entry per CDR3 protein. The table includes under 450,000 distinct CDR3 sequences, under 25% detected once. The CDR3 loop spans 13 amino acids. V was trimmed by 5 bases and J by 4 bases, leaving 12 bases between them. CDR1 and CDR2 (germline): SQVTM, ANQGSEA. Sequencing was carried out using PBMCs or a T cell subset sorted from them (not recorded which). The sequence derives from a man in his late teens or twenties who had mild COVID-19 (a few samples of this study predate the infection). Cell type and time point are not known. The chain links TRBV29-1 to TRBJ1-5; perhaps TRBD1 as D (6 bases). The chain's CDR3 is CSVSDSFNQPQHF. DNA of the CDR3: TGCAGCGTTTCGGACAGCTTTAATCAGCCCCAGCATTTT.